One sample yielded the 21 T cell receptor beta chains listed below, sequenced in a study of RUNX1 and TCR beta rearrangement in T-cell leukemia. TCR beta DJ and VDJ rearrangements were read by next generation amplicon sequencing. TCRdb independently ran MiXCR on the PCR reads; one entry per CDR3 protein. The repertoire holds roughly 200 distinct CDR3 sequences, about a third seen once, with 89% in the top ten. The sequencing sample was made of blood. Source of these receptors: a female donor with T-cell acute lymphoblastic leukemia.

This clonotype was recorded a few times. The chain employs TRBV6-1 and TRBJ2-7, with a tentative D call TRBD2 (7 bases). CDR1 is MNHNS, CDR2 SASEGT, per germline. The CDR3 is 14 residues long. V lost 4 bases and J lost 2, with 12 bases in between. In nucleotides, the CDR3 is TGTGCCAGCAGTGGGGGGGGGGACACCTACGAGCAGTACTTC. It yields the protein CASSGGGDTYEQYF.

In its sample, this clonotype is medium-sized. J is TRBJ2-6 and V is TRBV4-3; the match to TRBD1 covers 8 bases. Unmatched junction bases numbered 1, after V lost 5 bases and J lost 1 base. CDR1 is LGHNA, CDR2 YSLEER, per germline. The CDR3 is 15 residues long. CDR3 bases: TGCGCCAGCAGCAACAGGGGGTCTGGGGCCAACGTCCTGACTTTC. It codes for CASSNRGSGANVLTF.

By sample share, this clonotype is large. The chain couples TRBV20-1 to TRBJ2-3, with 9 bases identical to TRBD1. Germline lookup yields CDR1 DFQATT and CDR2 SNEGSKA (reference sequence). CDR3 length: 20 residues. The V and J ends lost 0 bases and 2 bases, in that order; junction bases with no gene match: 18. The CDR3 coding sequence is TGCAGTGCTAGAGATCCAACAGGGGGCCCCAAGGGCCCAATCACAGATACGCAGTATTTT. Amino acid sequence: CSARDPTGGPKGPITDTQYF.

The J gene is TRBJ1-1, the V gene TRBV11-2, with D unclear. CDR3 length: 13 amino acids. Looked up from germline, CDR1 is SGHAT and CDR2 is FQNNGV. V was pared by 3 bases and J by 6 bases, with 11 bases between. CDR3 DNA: TGTGCCAGCAGCTTCCCTAGACATCCTGAAGCTTTCTTT. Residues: CASSFPRHPEAFF.

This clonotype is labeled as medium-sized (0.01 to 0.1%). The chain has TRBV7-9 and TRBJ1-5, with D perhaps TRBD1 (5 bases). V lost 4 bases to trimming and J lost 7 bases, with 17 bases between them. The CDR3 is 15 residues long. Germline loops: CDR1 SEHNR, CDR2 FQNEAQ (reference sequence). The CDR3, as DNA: TGTGCCAGCAGCTCGGGCTGGGGACGGGAACAGCCCCAGCATTTT. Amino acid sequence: CASSSGWGREQPQHF.

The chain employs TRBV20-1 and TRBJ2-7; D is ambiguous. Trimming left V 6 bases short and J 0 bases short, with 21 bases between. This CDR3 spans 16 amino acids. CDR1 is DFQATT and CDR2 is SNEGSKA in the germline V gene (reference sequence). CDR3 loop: CSAKALAAESSYEQYF. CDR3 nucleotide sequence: TGCAGTGCAAAAGCCCTGGCGGCGGAAAGCTCCTACGAGCAGTACTTC.

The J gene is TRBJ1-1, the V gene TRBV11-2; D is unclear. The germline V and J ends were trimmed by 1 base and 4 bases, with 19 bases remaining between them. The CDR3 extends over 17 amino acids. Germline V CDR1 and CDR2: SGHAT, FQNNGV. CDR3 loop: CASSLVMARAGRTEAFF. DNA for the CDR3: TGTGCCAGCAGCTTAGTCATGGCCCGGGCGGGTCGCACTGAAGCTTTCTTT.

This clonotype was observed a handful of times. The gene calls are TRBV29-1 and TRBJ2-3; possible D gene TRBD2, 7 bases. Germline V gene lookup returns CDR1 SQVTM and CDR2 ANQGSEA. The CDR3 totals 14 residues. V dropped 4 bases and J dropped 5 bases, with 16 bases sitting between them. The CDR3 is CSVGVRGAVDTQYF. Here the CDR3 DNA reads TGCAGCGTTGGGGTCCGGGGGGCCGTAGATACGCAGTATTTT.

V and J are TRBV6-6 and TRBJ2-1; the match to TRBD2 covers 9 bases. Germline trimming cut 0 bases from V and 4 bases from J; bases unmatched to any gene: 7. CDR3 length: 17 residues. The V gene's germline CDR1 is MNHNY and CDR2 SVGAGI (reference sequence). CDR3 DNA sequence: TGTGCCAGCAGTTACTCGGAGACTAGCGGATATTACAATGAGCAGTTCTTC. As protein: CASSYSETSGYYNEQFF.

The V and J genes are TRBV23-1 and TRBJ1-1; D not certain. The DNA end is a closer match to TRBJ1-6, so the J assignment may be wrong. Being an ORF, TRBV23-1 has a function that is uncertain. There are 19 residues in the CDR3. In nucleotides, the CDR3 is TGCTCCCTCTTGAGGCCTTCCCGGGCCCTCATCTCCTCTCCTTCCCCCCTCCACTTT. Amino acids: CSLLRPSRALISSPSPLHF.

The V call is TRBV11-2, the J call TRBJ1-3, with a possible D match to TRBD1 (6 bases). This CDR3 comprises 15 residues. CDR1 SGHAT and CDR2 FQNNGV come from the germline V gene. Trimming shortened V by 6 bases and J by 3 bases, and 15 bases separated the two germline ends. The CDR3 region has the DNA TGTGCCAGCAGTCGATCCACAGGGCTTGGAAACACCATATATTTT. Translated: CASSRSTGLGNTIYF.

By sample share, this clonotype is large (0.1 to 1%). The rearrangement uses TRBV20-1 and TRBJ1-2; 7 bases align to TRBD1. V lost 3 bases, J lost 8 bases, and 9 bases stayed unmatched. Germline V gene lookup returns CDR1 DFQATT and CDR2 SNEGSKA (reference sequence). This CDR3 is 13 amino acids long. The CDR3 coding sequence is TGCAGTGCTAGCGACAGGGAGAGTTTGGGCTACACCTTC. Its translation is CSASDRESLGYTF.

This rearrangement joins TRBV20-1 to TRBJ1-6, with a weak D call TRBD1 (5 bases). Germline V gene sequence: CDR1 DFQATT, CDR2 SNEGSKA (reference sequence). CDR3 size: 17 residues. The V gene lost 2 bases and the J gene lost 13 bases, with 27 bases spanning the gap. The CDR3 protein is CSARYFRDPGTTSPLHF. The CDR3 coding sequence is TGCAGTGCTAGATATTTTCGGGACCCGGGGACTACTTCCCCCCTCCACTTT.

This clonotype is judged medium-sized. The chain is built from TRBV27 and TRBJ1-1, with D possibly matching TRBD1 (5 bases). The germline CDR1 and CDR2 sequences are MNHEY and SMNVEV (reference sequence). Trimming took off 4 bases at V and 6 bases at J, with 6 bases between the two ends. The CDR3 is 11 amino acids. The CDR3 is CASSSGPEAFF. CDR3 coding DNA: TGTGCCAGCAGTTCGGGACCTGAAGCTTTCTTT.

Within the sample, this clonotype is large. The CDR3 reads CASRTTGSYEQYF. DNA of the CDR3: TGTGCCAGCAGAACGACAGGGTCCTACGAGCAGTACTTC. This chain uses TRBV12-3 or TRBV12-4 with TRBJ2-7, with TRBD1 identical over 7 bases. V shed 6 bases and J 1 base; nucleotides not matched to a gene: 3. The CDR3 loop spans 13 amino acids.

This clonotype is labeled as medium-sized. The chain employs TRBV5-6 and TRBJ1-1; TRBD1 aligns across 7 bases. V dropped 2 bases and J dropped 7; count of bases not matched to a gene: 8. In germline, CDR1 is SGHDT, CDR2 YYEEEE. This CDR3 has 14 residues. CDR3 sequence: CASSLNRGYLEAFF. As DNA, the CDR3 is TGTGCCAGCAGCTTAAACAGGGGATACCTTGAAGCTTTCTTT.

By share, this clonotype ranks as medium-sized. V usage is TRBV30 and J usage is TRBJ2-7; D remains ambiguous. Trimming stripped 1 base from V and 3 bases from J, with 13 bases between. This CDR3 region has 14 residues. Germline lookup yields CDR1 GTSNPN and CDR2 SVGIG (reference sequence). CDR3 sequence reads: CAWSEDGPYYEQYF. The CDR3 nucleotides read TGTGCCTGGAGTGAGGACGGCCCCTACTACGAGCAGTACTTC.

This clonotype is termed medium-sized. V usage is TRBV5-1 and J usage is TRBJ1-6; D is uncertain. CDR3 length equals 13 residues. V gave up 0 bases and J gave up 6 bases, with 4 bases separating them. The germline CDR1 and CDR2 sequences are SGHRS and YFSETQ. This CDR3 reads CASSLVRNSPLHF. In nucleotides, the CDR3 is TGCGCCAGCAGCTTGGTCCGTAATTCACCCCTCCACTTT. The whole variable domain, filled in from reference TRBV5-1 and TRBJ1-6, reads KAGVTQTPRYLIKTRGQQVTLSCSPISGHRSVSWYQQTPGQGLQFLFEYFSETQRNKGNFPGRFSGRQFSNSRSEMNVSTLELGDSALYLCASSLVRNSPLHFGNGTRLTVT.

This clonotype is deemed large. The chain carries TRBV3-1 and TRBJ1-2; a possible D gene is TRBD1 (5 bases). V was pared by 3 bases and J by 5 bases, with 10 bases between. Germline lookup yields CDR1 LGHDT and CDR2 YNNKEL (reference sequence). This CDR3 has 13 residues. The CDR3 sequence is CASSHRGVYGYTF. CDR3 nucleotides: TGTGCCAGCAGCCACCGAGGGGTGTATGGCTACACCTTC.

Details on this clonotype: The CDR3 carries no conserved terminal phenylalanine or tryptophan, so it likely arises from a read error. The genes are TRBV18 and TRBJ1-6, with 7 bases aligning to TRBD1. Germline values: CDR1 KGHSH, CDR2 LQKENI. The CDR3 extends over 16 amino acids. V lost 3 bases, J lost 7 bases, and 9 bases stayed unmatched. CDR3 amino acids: CASSPGRQGGNSPLHL. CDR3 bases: TGTGCCAGCTCACCTGGGAGACAGGGAGGCAATTCACCCCTCCACCTT.

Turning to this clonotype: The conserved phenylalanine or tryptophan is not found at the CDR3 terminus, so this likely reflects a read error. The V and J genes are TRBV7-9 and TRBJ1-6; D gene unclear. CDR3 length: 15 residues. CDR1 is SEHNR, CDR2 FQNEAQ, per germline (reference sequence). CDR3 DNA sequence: TGTGCCAGCAGCCCAGAGAGCTCCCATAATTCACCCCTCCACTCT. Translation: CASSPESSHNSPLHS.